Listed below are T cell receptor beta chains from one sample, sequenced in a study of cytomegalovirus exposure and HLA in healthy donors. The table came from immunoSEQ multiplex PCR; TCRdb's copy has only in-frame clones and leaves some out. The sample lists more than 50,000 clones; 65% to 90% were seen once. Sequenced sample: PBMCs. Source of these receptors: a female donor in good health and CMV-seronegative. Each CDR3 is given with its conserved first and last residue. Expanded clones get a size class; other rows say once, few or many, or leave the size out.

CDR3aa: CASFQIRGTGMGEQYF
v_gene: TRBV2
abundance: NA
j_gene: TRBJ2-7

CDR3aa: CATSRAFGRGLSYEQYF
v_gene: TRBV15
abundance: NA
j_gene: TRBJ2-7

CDR3aa: CASVVPGGNYGYTF
v_gene: TRBV19
abundance: NA
j_gene: TRBJ1-2

CDR3aa: CASSYSRLQRNTEAFF
v_gene: TRBV6-5
abundance: NA
j_gene: TRBJ1-1

CDR3aa: CASSLDRDYGYTF
v_gene: TRBV5-8
abundance: NA
j_gene: TRBJ1-2

CDR3aa: CASSPPTGANVLTF
v_gene: TRBV6-1
abundance: NA
j_gene: TRBJ2-6

CDR3aa: CASSQAFRTSGEQYF
v_gene: TRBV4-3
abundance: NA
j_gene: TRBJ2-5

CDR3aa: CASSLLHGSYEQYF
v_gene: TRBV5-1
abundance: NA
j_gene: TRBJ2-7

CDR3aa: CASSQSRPHDSYEQYF
v_gene: TRBV23-1
abundance: NA
j_gene: TRBJ2-7

CDR3aa: CASSPAASDRSYNEQFF
v_gene: TRBV4-1
abundance: NA
j_gene: TRBJ2-1

CDR3aa: CASSPASGRATYEQYF
v_gene: TRBV7-2
abundance: NA
j_gene: TRBJ2-7

CDR3aa: CATSRDLGGPYGYTF
v_gene: TRBV15
abundance: NA
j_gene: TRBJ1-2

CDR3aa: CASSRGVGGAGYEQYF
v_gene: TRBV4-3
abundance: NA
j_gene: TRBJ2-7

CDR3aa: CASTPNEVGNQPQHF
v_gene: TRBV10-1
abundance: NA
j_gene: TRBJ1-5

CDR3aa: CASSPIAASSYNEQFF
v_gene: TRBV7-3
abundance: NA
j_gene: TRBJ2-1

CDR3aa: CASRDMEDTEAFF
v_gene: TRBV6-1
abundance: NA
j_gene: TRBJ1-1

CDR3aa: CASGDGDEQYF
v_gene: TRBV28
abundance: NA
j_gene: TRBJ2-7

CDR3aa: CASTKGGGDGIQYF
v_gene: TRBV9
abundance: NA
j_gene: TRBJ2-4

CDR3aa: CASSGDSTDTQYF
v_gene: TRBV5-1
abundance: NA
j_gene: TRBJ2-3

CDR3aa: CASRQGLADYNEQFF
v_gene: TRBV7-2
abundance: NA
j_gene: TRBJ2-1

CDR3aa: CASSIRSGWTEAFF
v_gene: TRBV19
abundance: NA
j_gene: TRBJ1-1

CDR3aa: CASSSPRLGGLANYGYTF
v_gene: TRBV27
abundance: NA
j_gene: TRBJ1-2

CDR3aa: CASSVEAAASGANGLTF
v_gene: TRBV9
abundance: NA
j_gene: TRBJ2-6

CDR3aa: CASSYSKRSGTEAFF
v_gene: TRBV6-5
abundance: few
j_gene: TRBJ1-1

CDR3aa: CASSQGRGSTDTQYF
v_gene: TRBV4-1
abundance: NA
j_gene: TRBJ2-3

CDR3aa: CASSSVGLREQYF
v_gene: TRBV25-1
abundance: NA
j_gene: TRBJ2-7

CDR3aa: CAISDPGLSLGTEAFF
v_gene: TRBV10-3
abundance: NA
j_gene: TRBJ1-1

CDR3aa: CASSLTQGIANYGYTF
v_gene: TRBV5-6
abundance: NA
j_gene: TRBJ1-2

CDR3aa: CASSPQGKRTNTEAFF
v_gene: TRBV18
abundance: NA
j_gene: TRBJ1-1

CDR3aa: CASSIRSSNQPQHF
v_gene: TRBV19
abundance: NA
j_gene: TRBJ1-5

CDR3aa: CASSVPPTGTYGYTF
v_gene: TRBV9
abundance: NA
j_gene: TRBJ1-2

CDR3aa: CASSSDRRGEQYF
v_gene: TRBV11-3
abundance: NA
j_gene: TRBJ2-7

CDR3aa: CASSLFQGLSYEQYF
v_gene: TRBV5-1
abundance: NA
j_gene: TRBJ2-7

CDR3aa: CASSLGRGPQETQYF
v_gene: TRBV7-8
abundance: once
j_gene: TRBJ2-5

CDR3aa: CASSPGQGPDTQYF
v_gene: TRBV6-5
abundance: few
j_gene: TRBJ2-3

CDR3aa: CASSLSGRARTGELFF
v_gene: TRBV5-4
abundance: NA
j_gene: TRBJ2-2

CDR3aa: CASSLGPSSYNEQFF
v_gene: TRBV5-6
abundance: NA
j_gene: TRBJ2-1

CDR3aa: CASSLVPQYEQYF
v_gene: TRBV7-2
abundance: NA
j_gene: TRBJ2-7

CDR3aa: CASSPSGAHNEQFF
v_gene: TRBV7-3
abundance: NA
j_gene: TRBJ2-1

CDR3aa: CASSQELAGGGETQYF
v_gene: TRBV4-2
abundance: NA
j_gene: TRBJ2-5